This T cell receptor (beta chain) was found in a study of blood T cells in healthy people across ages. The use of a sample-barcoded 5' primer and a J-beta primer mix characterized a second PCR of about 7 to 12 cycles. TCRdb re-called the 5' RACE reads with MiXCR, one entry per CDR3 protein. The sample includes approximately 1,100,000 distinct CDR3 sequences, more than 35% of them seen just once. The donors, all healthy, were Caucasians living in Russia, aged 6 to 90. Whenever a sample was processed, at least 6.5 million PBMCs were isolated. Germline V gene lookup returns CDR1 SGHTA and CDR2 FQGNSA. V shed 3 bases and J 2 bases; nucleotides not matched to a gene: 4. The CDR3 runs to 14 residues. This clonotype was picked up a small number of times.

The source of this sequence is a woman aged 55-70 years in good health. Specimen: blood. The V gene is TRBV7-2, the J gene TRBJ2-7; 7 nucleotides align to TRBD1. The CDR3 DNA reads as TGTGCCAGCAGCTTCGGACAGGCGGCCTACGAGCAGTACTTC. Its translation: CASSFGQAAYEQYF.